A single sample gave rise to the 16 T cell receptor beta chains below, sequenced in a study of T and B cells in COVID-19 patients. BIOMED2 TRB-A/B primer pools were used in multiplex TRB PCR. TCRdb ran MiXCR on the multiplex PCR reads and lists one entry per CDR3 protein. The sample carries more than 15,000 distinct CDR3 sequences, 25% to 35% recorded once. Blood genomic DNA input for TRB amplification was 250-500 ng. Material: blood. The receptors were sampled from a human donor who had recovered from COVID-19.

V gene TRBV6-1 combines with J gene TRBJ1-1; D call uncertain. The CDR3 sequence is 14 residues long. Trimming pared 2 bases from V and 7 bases from J, leaving 14 bases between. Germline CDR1 is MNHNS and CDR2 is SASEGT. The CDR3 reads CASSERTRRNEAFF. CDR3 coding DNA: TGTGCCAGCAGTGAAAGGACCCGCCGCAATGAAGCTTTCTTT.

By its share, this clonotype is medium-sized. This sequence joins TRBV5-6 and TRBJ2-1, with 7 bases lining up with TRBD2. Per germline, CDR1 SGHDT and CDR2 YYEEEE. The CDR3 contains 15 residues. V was pared by 0 bases and J by 15 bases, with 15 bases of the junction left unmatched. The DNA of the CDR3 is TGTGCCAGCAGCTTGGGATTAGCGGGTACGTTCCTGGGGTTCTTC. Translating gives CASSLGLAGTFLGFF.

In this sample, this clonotype turned up a few times. The genes are TRBV6-5 and TRBJ1-1; tentative D call: TRBD1 (6 bases). Per germline, CDR1 MNHEY and CDR2 SVGAGI. The CDR3 loop spans 16 amino acids. The ends were cut back, 2 bases at V and 5 bases at J, with 18 bases in the middle. The CDR3 reads CASSYEQGNLGTEAFF. The CDR3 DNA sequence: TGTGCCAGCAGTTACGAACAGGGTAATTTGGGGACTGAAGCTTTCTTT.

This clonotype is labeled medium-sized. The V and J genes are TRBV29-1 and TRBJ2-3; no clear D gene. The CDR3 is 14 residues long. The V end was cut by 3 bases, the J end by 0 bases, with 10 bases between. CDR1 and CDR2 (germline): SQVTM, ANQGSEA. DNA of the CDR3: TGCAGCGTTGACAGGCGCCTTAGCACAGATACGCAGTATTTT. Encoded protein: CSVDRRLSTDTQYF.

This rearrangement joins TRBV5-4 to TRBJ2-7; 7 positions agree with TRBD1. This CDR3 has 21 amino acids. Trimming removed 4 bases from V and 2 bases from J; junction bases left unmatched: 27. CDR1 is SGHNT, CDR2 YYREEE, per germline (reference sequence). This CDR3 is CASSGGQGTEPNTGSPYEQYF. CDR3 bases: TGTGCCAGCAGCGGAGGACAAGGGACAGAACCGAATACTGGGTCCCCCTACGAGCAGTACTTC.

The chain couples TRBV6-5 to TRBJ1-5; D call uncertain. Germline V gene data show CDR1 as MNHEY and CDR2 as SVGAGI. V was shortened by 8 bases and J by 7 bases, with 12 bases between the two germline ends. The CDR3 has 12 residues. This chain's CDR3 is CASHTSGQPQHF. The CDR3 nucleotides are TGTGCCAGCCACACGTCCGGCCAGCCCCAGCATTTT.

This clonotype has a count of ten or more. V is TRBV18 and J is TRBJ2-7; perhaps TRBD1 as D (6 bases). Germline V gene lookup returns CDR1 KGHSH and CDR2 LQKENI. V lost 2 bases, J lost 7 bases, and 12 bases lay in between. The CDR3 totals 13 residues. For the CDR3, the DNA is TGTGCCAGCTCACCATTGGGGGCGAGGGAGCAGTACTTC. It translates to CASSPLGAREQYF.

The chain recombines TRBV6-5 with TRBJ2-1; 8 bases agree with TRBD2. Germline CDR1 MNHEY, CDR2 SVGAGI. Trimming at V came to 4 bases and at J to 4 bases, leaving 3 bases not matched to a gene. This CDR3 contains 14 residues. The CDR3 DNA follows: TGTGCCAGCAGTTTCGGGGGGGCTTACAATGAGCAGTTCTTC. Residues: CASSFGGAYNEQFF.

This clonotype was seen repeatedly, ten times or more. The V and J genes are TRBV6-5 and TRBJ2-1; 7 bases are shared with TRBD2. Germline CDR1 MNHEY, CDR2 SVGAGI. The CDR3 totals 13 residues. Losses at the gene ends were 1 base for V and 10 bases for J; bases not matched to a gene: 4. CDR3 protein: CASSYLAGDEQFF. The CDR3 DNA is TGTGCCAGCAGTTACTTGGCGGGGGACGAGCAGTTCTTC.

This clonotype was found many times. The CDR3 DNA sequence: TGTGCCAGCAGTTTCAGTCAGGGCTACGAGCAGTACTTC. Its translation is CASSFSQGYEQYF. The chain links TRBV27 to TRBJ2-7; tentatively, D is TRBD1 (5 bases). This CDR3 is built from 13 residues. V lost 3 bases and J 3 bases, leaving 9 bases between the germline ends. Germline-derived CDR1 and CDR2 are MNHEY and SMNVEV (reference sequence).

This clonotype has only a few counts. The chain is built from TRBV7-9 and TRBJ2-3; D possibly uses TRBD1 or TRBD2 (6 bases each). V was cut by 5 bases and J by 6 bases, with 24 bases left in between. Germline CDR1 and CDR2: SEHNR and FQNEAQ (reference sequence). The CDR3 covers 17 residues. Here the CDR3 DNA reads TGTGCCAGCAGCCCACCGGGCGGGACACTGAGGACCGATACGCAGTATTTT. It specifies CASSPPGGTLRTDTQYF.

This clonotype has a count of ten or more. This rearrangement joins TRBV18 to TRBJ2-7; no clear D gene. Germline-derived CDR1 and CDR2 are KGHSH and LQKENI. Trimming shortened V by 3 bases and J by 3 bases, and 9 bases separated the two germline ends. The CDR3 has 13 residues. The DNA of the CDR3 is TGTGCCAGCTCACCGAGCGCCGGCTACGAGCAGTACTTC. Protein sequence: CASSPSAGYEQYF. The whole variable domain, remainder taken from reference TRBV18 and TRBJ2-7, is NAGVMQNPRHLVRRRGQEARLRCSPMKGHSHVYWYRQLPEEGLKFMVYLQKENIIDESGMPKERFSAEFPKEGPSILRIQQVVRGDSAAYFCASSPSAGYEQYFGPGTRLTVT.

Sample share makes this clonotype medium-sized. The V call is TRBV6-4, the J call TRBJ1-5; 11 bases are shared with TRBD1. With 10 bases clipped from V and 4 bases from J, the junction kept 9 bases outside the gene matches. Germline values: CDR1 MRHNA, CDR2 SNTAGT. The CDR3 extends over 15 amino acids. The CDR3 sequence: CATAGTGGRNQPQHF. The DNA of the CDR3 is TGTGCCACCGCCGGGACAGGGGGTCGAAATCAGCCCCAGCATTTT.

The chain combines TRBV10-3 with TRBJ1-1; 7 nucleotides match TRBD1. The CDR3 contains 14 residues. J was trimmed by 1 base and V by 5 bases; bases with no gene match: 4. Germline V lookup: CDR1 ENHRY, CDR2 SYGVKD. CDR3 residues: CAISLDRSNTEAFF. DNA for the CDR3: TGTGCCATCAGTTTGGACAGGTCGAACACTGAAGCTTTCTTT.

In its sample, this clonotype is medium-sized. The chain recombines TRBV19 with TRBJ2-3, with D tentatively TRBD1 (6 bases). Germline loops: CDR1 LNHDA, CDR2 SQIVND (reference sequence). Between the trimmed V and J ends, which lost 9 bases and 1 base, there was a span of 17 bases. The length of the CDR3 is 15 residues. In nucleotides, the CDR3 is TGTGCCAGCCTCCGGGTGGCAGGGGGCACAGATACGCAGTATTTT. Translated: CASLRVAGGTDTQYF.

This clonotype is termed medium-sized (0.01 to 0.1%). This sequence joins TRBV19 and TRBJ1-4; 8 nucleotides match TRBD1. From germline, CDR1 is LNHDA and CDR2 SQIVND (reference sequence). This CDR3 has 15 amino acids. V gave up 5 bases and J gave up 10 bases; unmatched junction bases: 12. CDR3 DNA: TGTGCCAGTAGTCCACCGGACAGGGAGGTGAGAAAACTGTTTTTT. This gives the protein CASSPPDREVRKLFF.